This TCR beta chain came from a study of cytomegalovirus exposure and HLA in healthy donors. Study-wide results and limits: In a later analysis, at a false discovery rate of 0.05, 17,000 or so TCR beta sequences matched HLA alleles. It was reported that TCR beta sequences correctly inferred the HLA-A and HLA-B alleles for most subjects. Researchers reported in a later analysis that common viral pathogens appeared linked to several top clusters.

The CDR3 length is 17 residues. From germline, CDR1 is SEHNR and CDR2 FQNEAQ (reference sequence). With respect to this clone: The antigen is undetermined. One junction end disagrees with the germline gene, perhaps due to a read error.

This PCR relied on a set of 60 Vbeta primers and 13 Jbeta primers. The protocol was immunoSEQ multiplex PCR, while the TCRdb copy is restricted to in-frame clones and leaves out a portion. Of over 150,000 clones listed, roughly four fifths are singletons. The rearrangement joins TRBV7-9 to TRBJ2-1; 9 nucleotides match TRBD2. The sample was PBMCs. The TCR comes from a woman under 40 in good health and CMV-seropositive. The CDR3 bases are TGTTCCAGCAGCCCCCTGGATAGCGGGAGAACTTACAATGAGCAGTTCTTC. It yields the protein CSSSPLDSGRTYNEQFF.